Each of the 24 T cell receptor beta chains below was sequenced from the same sample in a study of shared T cell receptors in the human thymus. Assay: immunoSEQ multiplex PCR; the TCRdb copy retains only in-frame clones and omits some. The data hold hundreds of thousands of clones, with about four fifths observed a single time. The same data also went into a second study, on human thymus T cells.

The sequenced sample was thymocytes. These receptors were taken from a boy in the first two years of life with a congenital heart defect.

The V and J genes are TRBV7-8 and TRBJ2-7; 8 bases align to TRBD1. The CDR3 consists of 18 residues. The J segment lost 5 bases and the V segment lost 1 base, leaving 16 bases of the junction unmatched. CDR1 and CDR2 from the germline V gene are SGHVS and FQNEAQ. As DNA, the CDR3 is TGTGCCAGCAGCTTAGGGCAGCTGACAGGGGAGTCCTTCCACGAGCAGTACTTC. Amino acids: CASSLGQLTGESFHEQYF.

This chain joins TRBV5-4 and TRBJ2-3; 9 nucleotides match TRBD2. Germline V gene sequence: CDR1 SGHNT, CDR2 YYREEE (reference sequence). The ends lost 2 bases at V and 0 bases at J; junction bases unmatched: 7. The CDR3 runs 17 residues. The CDR3 spells CASSLGREGRSTDTQYF. The CDR3 coding sequence is TGTGCCAGCAGCTTAGGGCGGGAGGGCCGTAGCACAGATACGCAGTATTTT.

This rearrangement joins TRBV7-6 to TRBJ2-3; D may be TRBD1 (6 bases). Germline V gene lookup returns CDR1 SGHVS and CDR2 FNYEAQ. The CDR3 sequence is 14 residues long. V was pared by 5 bases and J by 4 bases, with 13 bases between. The CDR3 nucleotides are TGTGCCAGCAGCCGCGAGGGGGTTCCAGATACGCAGTATTTT. The encoded protein is CASSREGVPDTQYF.

This clone was observed a handful of times. This chain links TRBV5-6 with TRBJ1-2, with 12 nucleotides matching TRBD1. The CDR3 is 17 amino acids. V shed 4 bases and J 7 bases; nucleotides not matched to a gene: 14. From germline, CDR1 is SGHDT and CDR2 YYEEEE. The CDR3 DNA reads TGTGCCAGCAGCCTTGGCATGTGGGGACAGGGGGCGGGTGGCTACACCTTC. As protein: CASSLGMWGQGAGGYTF.

The chain couples TRBV4-3 to TRBJ2-4; TRBD1 agrees at 9 bases. Germline loops: CDR1 LGHNA, CDR2 YSLEER. V gave up 4 bases and J gave up 3 bases; unmatched junction bases: 13. The CDR3 is 18 residues long. The DNA of the CDR3 is TGCGCCAGCAGCCCCTATGGTTGGGGACAGGGTGGCAAAAACATTCAGTACTTC. Translating gives CASSPYGWGQGGKNIQYF.

This clone was seen more than once but under ten times. V gene TRBV5-1 combines with J gene TRBJ2-2; D is possibly TRBD1 (6 bases). CDR3 length equals 18 residues. Germline values: CDR1 SGHRS, CDR2 YFSETQ. With 4 bases removed from V and 2 bases from J, the gap between germline ends came to 21 bases. CDR3 protein: CASSSRDTLPPNTGELFF. The CDR3 DNA reads TGCGCCAGCAGCAGCCGGGACACCCTTCCTCCCAACACCGGGGAGCTGTTTTTT.

The V gene is TRBV5-4, the J gene TRBJ2-3; 12 nucleotides line up with TRBD2. From germline, CDR1 is SGHNT and CDR2 YYREEE (reference sequence). The CDR3 has 15 amino acids. The V and J ends lost 1 base and 5 bases, in that order; junction bases with no gene match: 2. The CDR3 DNA sequence: TGTGCCAGCAGCTTGCTAGCGGGAGGGCTAGATACGCAGTATTTT. Its translation is CASSLLAGGLDTQYF.

The gene calls are TRBV15 and TRBJ1-1; D is unclear. The CDR3 spans 13 residues. Trimming stripped 1 base from V and 8 bases from J, with 11 bases between. Germline loops: CDR1 LNHNV, CDR2 YYDKDF (reference sequence). Written as DNA, the CDR3 is TGTGCCACCAGCAGAGTGGCGGGGTTGGAAGCTTTCTTT. Translation: CATSRVAGLEAFF.

The rearrangement joins TRBV25-1 to TRBJ1-1, with TRBD1 matching over 9 bases. This CDR3 is built from 18 residues. CDR1 MGHDK and CDR2 SYGVNS come from the germline V gene. J was trimmed by 2 bases and V by 6 bases; bases with no gene match: 16. As DNA, the CDR3 is TGTGCCAGCAGGGGGACCGGGTGTGTACAGGGGGCTAACACTGAAGCTTTCTTT. Translation: CASRGTGCVQGANTEAFF.

V and J are TRBV4-2 and TRBJ2-7; 8 nucleotides align to TRBD1. CDR3 length: 16 amino acids. Germline V lookup: CDR1 LGHNA, CDR2 YNFKEQ. Trimming cost V 0 bases and J 2 bases; bases outside gene matches: 6. CDR3 nucleotides: TGTGCCAGCAGCCAAGATCGACAGGGGAATGCCTACGAGCAGTACTTC. Translating it yields CASSQDRQGNAYEQYF.

V gene TRBV5-8 combines with J gene TRBJ2-1, with D possibly being TRBD2 (6 bases). Trimming left V 10 bases short and J 3 bases short, with 20 bases between. The CDR3 runs 15 residues. Germline CDR1 reads SGHTS; CDR2 reads YDEGEE. The CDR3 coding sequence is TGTGCCCAGCTGGGGGGACTGAGACACTACAATGAGCAGTTCTTC. It encodes CAQLGGLRHYNEQFF. Filled out from reference TRBV5-8 and TRBJ2-1, the complete variable domain reads EAGVTQSPTHLIKTRGQQATLRCSPISGHTSVYWYQQALGLGLQFLLWYDEGEERNRGNFPPRFSGRQFPNYSSELNVNALELEDSALYLCAQLGGLRHYNEQFFGPGTRLTVL.

This chain connects TRBV29-1 to TRBJ1-2; TRBD1 is a possible D gene (5 bases). The CDR3 is 11 amino acids. Between the trimmed V and J ends, which lost 6 bases and 4 bases, there was a span of 9 bases. Germline loops: CDR1 SQVTM, CDR2 ANQGSEA. The CDR3 DNA reads TGCAGCGTCCAGGGTGGCTATGGCTACACCTTC. It yields the protein CSVQGGYGYTF.

The rearrangement uses TRBV2 and TRBJ1-5; weak D call: TRBD1 (5 bases). The CDR3 contains 15 residues. V was shortened by 4 bases and J by 7 bases, with 17 bases between the two germline ends. CDR1 and CDR2 (germline): SNHLY, FYNNEI. The CDR3 here is CASSGDSQLGQPQHF. Here the CDR3 DNA reads TGTGCCAGCAGTGGTGACAGTCAACTTGGGCAGCCCCAGCATTTT.

Of note for this clone: The conserved final phenylalanine or tryptophan is absent from the CDR3, which likely points to a read error. Because the CDR3's place on the DNA is in doubt, the DNA is left out and the CDR3 is given as listed by TCRdb. The V and J genes are TRBV2 and TRBJ2-7; the D call TRBD1 from the table was never checked on the DNA. The CDR3 is 13 amino acids in total, end residues counted. Looked up from germline, CDR1 is SNHLY and CDR2 is FYNNEI. CDR3 region: CASSEERGRGAVP.

The chain couples TRBV29-1 to TRBJ2-3; D may be TRBD2 (5 bases). The germline V gene encodes CDR1 SQVTM and CDR2 ANQGSEA. Trimming stripped 5 bases from V and 2 bases from J, with 20 bases between. The length of the CDR3 is 16 residues. CDR3 DNA sequence: TGCAGCGTTTGCGCGGAGCGGAGTTTTTCCACAGATACGCAGTATTTT. Amino acids: CSVCAERSFSTDTQYF.

The chain links TRBV11-2 to TRBJ2-2; weak D call: TRBD1 (5 bases). The germline V and J ends were trimmed by 8 bases and 2 bases, with 9 bases remaining between them. Germline assignment: CDR1 SGHAT and CDR2 FQNNGV. The CDR3 extends over 13 amino acids. This CDR3 is CASGHQNTGELFF. The DNA of the CDR3 is TGTGCCAGCGGACACCAAAACACCGGGGAGCTGTTTTTT.

The chain employs TRBV5-4 and TRBJ2-1; perhaps TRBD2 as D (5 bases). V lost 0 bases, J lost 5 bases, and 15 bases lay in between. This CDR3 spans 16 amino acids. Germline-derived CDR1 and CDR2 are SGHNT and YYREEE (reference sequence). CDR3 sequence: CASSLARIEGNNEQFF. The CDR3 DNA is TGTGCCAGCAGCTTGGCCCGGATAGAGGGCAACAATGAGCAGTTCTTC. Looking up the rest from reference TRBV5-4 and TRBJ2-1 gives the full variable domain: ETGVTQSPTHLIKTRGQQVTLRCSSQSGHNTVSWYQQALGQGPQFIFQYYREEENGRGNFPPRFSGLQFPNYSSELNVNALELDDSALYLCASSLARIEGNNEQFFGPGTRLTVL.

The chain couples TRBV7-2 to TRBJ1-2; a possible D gene is TRBD1 (5 bases). Germline loops: CDR1 SGHTA, CDR2 FQGNSA. This CDR3 contains 13 residues. V dropped 3 bases and J dropped 4 bases, with 9 bases sitting between them. The CDR3 spells CASSLGGSYGYTF. DNA for the CDR3: TGTGCCAGCAGCTTGGGGGGGAGCTATGGCTACACCTTC.

The CDR3 here is CASSVNRETSGCFSYEQYF. CDR3 DNA sequence: TGTGCCAGCAGTGTTAACAGGGAGACTAGCGGGTGCTTTTCCTACGAGCAGTACTTC. The J gene is TRBJ2-7, the V gene TRBV2; 10 nucleotides agree with TRBD2. V gave up 4 bases and J gave up 1 base; unmatched junction bases: 16. The CDR3 runs 19 residues. CDR1 and CDR2 (germline): SNHLY, FYNNEI.

This clone appeared a single time. The gene calls are TRBV25-1 and TRBJ2-1; TRBD2 is a possible D gene (6 bases). Trimming removed 6 bases from V and 4 bases from J, with 16 bases in between. The CDR3 extends over 15 amino acids. Per germline, CDR1 MGHDK and CDR2 SYGVNS. CDR3 nucleotides: TGTGCCAGCAGCCCCGGGACTCAGATTTACAATGAGCAGTTCTTC. This codes for CASSPGTQIYNEQFF.

The V call is TRBV4-2, the J call TRBJ2-3; tentative D call: TRBD2 (6 bases). This CDR3 contains 15 residues. Germline CDR1 is LGHNA and CDR2 is YNFKEQ. V dropped 1 base and J dropped 2 bases, with 10 bases sitting between them. CDR3 sequence: CASSQGLGATDTQYF. The CDR3, as DNA: TGTGCCAGCAGCCAAGGACTAGGAGCCACAGATACGCAGTATTTT.

The V call is TRBV27, the J call TRBJ2-4; 9 positions match TRBD2. The CDR3 covers 17 residues. Per germline, CDR1 MNHEY and CDR2 SMNVEV (reference sequence). V gave up 5 bases and J gave up 4 bases; unmatched junction bases: 12. The CDR3 region is CASSPAPSGTTKNIQYF. CDR3 bases: TGTGCCAGCAGTCCCGCCCCTAGCGGGACAACAAAAAACATTCAGTACTTC.

The rearrangement links TRBV27 to TRBJ1-5, with D possibly being TRBD1 (6 bases). The CDR3 is 14 amino acids. Between the trimmed V and J ends, which lost 5 bases and 2 bases, there was a span of 10 bases. Looked up from germline, CDR1 is MNHEY and CDR2 is SMNVEV (reference sequence). The CDR3 loop reads CASSPNRGNQPQHF. CDR3 in DNA: TGTGCCAGCAGTCCAAACAGGGGCAATCAGCCCCAGCATTTT.

The chain has TRBV5-4 and TRBJ2-1; perhaps TRBD2 as D (6 bases). Trimming removed 2 bases from V and 2 bases from J, with 14 bases in between. The CDR3 consists of 16 residues. The germline V gene encodes CDR1 SGHNT and CDR2 YYREEE (reference sequence). Written as DNA, the CDR3 is TGTGCCAGCAGCTTCTATGGGGCTAGCGCCTACAATGAGCAGTTCTTC. Protein product: CASSFYGASAYNEQFF.